Each of the 3 T cell receptor beta chains below was sequenced from the same sample in a study of tissue T cells after allogeneic stem cell transplantation. Clones were read by immunoSEQ multiplex PCR, and TCRdb kept only the in-frame ones, dropping some. The sample contains 48,000 or so clones, roughly 73% of which appear only once. The sequenced sample was sorted cells pooled from one or two spleens. These receptors originate from a pool of C57BL/6 mice in good health.

Comment on this clone: Gene labels here are mouse ones. Read coverage stops 1 residue before the CDR3 terminus; the germline J gene supplies the remainder. The gene calls are TRBV2 and TRBJ2-5; 10 nucleotides match TRBD2. Germline loops: CDR1 LGHNA, CDR2 YSYQKL. The CDR3 sequence is 16 residues long. J lost 6 bases, V lost 0 bases, and 6 bases had no gene match. CDR3 residues: CASSQDLGGRRDTQYF. The CDR3 bases that were read are TGTGCCAGCAGCCAAGACCTGGGGGGGCGCAGGGACACCCAGTAC.

With regard to this clone: The germline and genes are mouse ones. The CDR3 bases that were read are TGTGCCAGCAGTGACTGGGGGTCAAACACCGGGCAGCTCTAC. Amino acids: CASSDWGSNTGQLY. The full-length CDR3 reads as CASSDWGSNTGQLYF. The chain is built from TRBV19 and TRBJ2-2, with 9 bases that match TRBD2. The read stops 1 residue short of the end of the CDR3; the missing end is completed from the germline J gene. The CDR3 length is 15 residues. V dropped 4 bases and J dropped 0; count of bases not matched to a gene: 1. The germline V gene has CDR1 FNHDT and CDR2 SITEND (reference sequence).

In regard to this clone: Genes here carry mouse names. The read is 1 residue too short to cover the CDR3 end, so that end is filled in from the germline J gene. The chain joins TRBV19 to TRBJ2-3, with TRBD2 matching over 8 bases. V was pared by 5 bases and J by 2 bases, with 7 bases of the junction left unmatched. The germline gives CDR1 FNHDT, CDR2 SITEND (reference sequence). This CDR3 spans 15 amino acids. CDR3 residues: CASSPLGVNAETLYF. CDR3 DNA (partial): TGTGCCAGCAGCCCACTGGGGGTGAATGCAGAAACGCTGTAT.